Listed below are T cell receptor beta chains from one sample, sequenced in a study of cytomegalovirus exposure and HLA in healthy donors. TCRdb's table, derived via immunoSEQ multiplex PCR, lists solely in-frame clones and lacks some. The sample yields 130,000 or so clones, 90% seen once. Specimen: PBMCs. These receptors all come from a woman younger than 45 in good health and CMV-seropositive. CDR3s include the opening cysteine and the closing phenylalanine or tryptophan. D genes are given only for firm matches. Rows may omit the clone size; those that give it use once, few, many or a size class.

cdr3_nt: TGTGCCAGCTCATCGTTCTCGGTTACTGAAGCTTTCTTT; cdr3_aa: CASSSFSVTEAFF; clone_size: NA; j_call: TRBJ1-1; v_call: TRBV18; d_call: NA
cdr3_nt: TGTGCCAGTAGTATATCGTCCCGGGTAGGTCAACGGGGGAATGGCTACACCTTC; cdr3_aa: CASSISSRVGQRGNGYTF; clone_size: once; j_call: TRBJ1-2; v_call: TRBV19; d_call: NA
cdr3_nt: TGTGCCAGCAGCTCAGGGGGCGCGGATGGCTACACCTTC; cdr3_aa: CASSSGGADGYTF; clone_size: NA; j_call: TRBJ1-2; v_call: TRBV5-4; d_call: TRBD1
cdr3_nt: TGTGCCAGTAGAATAGGCTACCTCTCTGGAAACACCATATATTTT; cdr3_aa: CASRIGYLSGNTIYF; clone_size: NA; j_call: TRBJ1-3; v_call: TRBV19; d_call: NA
cdr3_nt: TGTGCCAGCAGTCTCCCGTCGGCGACGGGCACTGAAGCTTTCTTT; cdr3_aa: CASSLPSATGTEAFF; clone_size: once; j_call: TRBJ1-1; v_call: TRBV28; d_call: NA
cdr3_nt: TGTGCCAGCAGCTTCCAGGGGACTGGGGCCAACGTCCTGACTTTC; cdr3_aa: CASSFQGTGANVLTF; clone_size: NA; j_call: TRBJ2-6; v_call: TRBV11-2; d_call: NA
cdr3_nt: TGTGCCAGCAGCGCGACAGTCTCTGGAAACACCATATATTTT; cdr3_aa: CASSATVSGNTIYF; clone_size: NA; j_call: TRBJ1-3; v_call: TRBV9; d_call: NA
cdr3_nt: TGTGCCACCAGCAGAGTACGGTCCGCACCTTACGAGCAGTACTTC; cdr3_aa: CATSRVRSAPYEQYF; clone_size: NA; j_call: TRBJ2-7; v_call: TRBV15; d_call: NA
cdr3_nt: TGTGCCAGTAGTATAGGGGCAGGAATAAACTATGGCTACACCTTC; cdr3_aa: CASSIGAGINYGYTF; clone_size: few; j_call: TRBJ1-2; v_call: TRBV19; d_call: NA
cdr3_nt: TGCGCCAGCAGCCAGGTAGCCAGGGGGATACCCCAGCATTTT; cdr3_aa: CASSQVARGIPQHF; clone_size: NA; j_call: TRBJ1-5; v_call: TRBV4-1; d_call: TRBD1
cdr3_nt: TGTGCCAGCAGTTTCCCAGGGGGCACTGAAGCTTTCTTT; cdr3_aa: CASSFPGGTEAFF; clone_size: few; j_call: TRBJ1-1; v_call: TRBV28; d_call: TRBD1
cdr3_nt: TGTGCCACCAGCTCCGGACTAGCGGGAGTATTAGAGACCCAGTACTTC; cdr3_aa: CATSSGLAGVLETQYF; clone_size: NA; j_call: TRBJ2-5; v_call: TRBV15; d_call: TRBD2
cdr3_nt: TGCAGCGGAACTAGCGGGGGGGAATGGTACAATGAGCAGTTCTTC; cdr3_aa: CSGTSGGEWYNEQFF; clone_size: once; j_call: TRBJ2-1; v_call: TRBV29-1; d_call: TRBD2
cdr3_nt: TGCGCCAGCAGCACCCAGCGGGCAACTAATGAAAAACTGTTTTTT; cdr3_aa: CASSTQRATNEKLFF; clone_size: NA; j_call: TRBJ1-4; v_call: TRBV5-1; d_call: NA
cdr3_nt: TGTGCCAGCAGTAGCGGTCCTACTTACAATGAGCAGTTCTTC; cdr3_aa: CASSSGPTYNEQFF; clone_size: NA; j_call: TRBJ2-1; v_call: TRBV6-1; d_call: NA
cdr3_nt: TGTGCCAGCAGAGAGGGACCGGGACTGCCCCAGCATTTT; cdr3_aa: CASREGPGLPQHF; clone_size: few; j_call: TRBJ1-5; v_call: TRBV5-4; d_call: NA
cdr3_nt: TGTGCCAGCAGTGCCGATCCAGGGAGGACGAGCATTCAGTACTTC; cdr3_aa: CASSADPGRTSIQYF; clone_size: NA; j_call: TRBJ2-4; v_call: TRBV6-1; d_call: NA
cdr3_nt: TGTGCCAGCTCTACAGGGGGGATCCCCTACGAGCAGTACTTC; cdr3_aa: CASSTGGIPYEQYF; clone_size: NA; j_call: TRBJ2-7; v_call: TRBV18; d_call: TRBD1
cdr3_nt: TGTGCCAGCAGTCCCGAGAGGACAGGGAGGGAGACCCAGTACTTC; cdr3_aa: CASSPERTGRETQYF; clone_size: once; j_call: TRBJ2-5; v_call: TRBV28; d_call: TRBD1
cdr3_nt: TGCGCCAGCACACGGCGCCGGGACAGGAGATACAATGAGCAGTTCTTC; cdr3_aa: CASTRRRDRRYNEQFF; clone_size: NA; j_call: TRBJ2-1; v_call: TRBV5-1; d_call: TRBD1
cdr3_nt: TGTGCCAGCAGCCTATTCGCCCAGGCGGGTGGCACAGATACGCAGTATTTT; cdr3_aa: CASSLFAQAGGTDTQYF; clone_size: NA; j_call: TRBJ2-3; v_call: TRBV5-6; d_call: NA
cdr3_nt: TGTGCCAGCAGCTTGACTAGTCTCCATGAGCAGTTCTTC; cdr3_aa: CASSLTSLHEQFF; clone_size: NA; j_call: TRBJ2-1; v_call: TRBV5-8; d_call: NA
cdr3_nt: TGTGCCAGCAGCAGAGGACAGGGAGTCTCCCGGTTCCCATCCTACGAGCAGTACTTC; cdr3_aa: CASSRGQGVSRFPSYEQYF; clone_size: NA; j_call: TRBJ2-7; v_call: TRBV21-1; d_call: NA
cdr3_nt: TGTGCCTCCGGGACACCAAACACTGAAGCTTTCTTT; cdr3_aa: CASGTPNTEAFF; clone_size: NA; j_call: TRBJ1-1; v_call: TRBV15; d_call: NA
cdr3_nt: TGCAGTGCTAGAGAACTCTATACGCAGTATTTT; cdr3_aa: CSARELYTQYF; clone_size: NA; j_call: TRBJ2-3; v_call: TRBV20-1; d_call: NA
cdr3_nt: TGTGCCACCGCGCCAGGGACTACCCGCTTTAGAAATGAGCAGTTCTTC; cdr3_aa: CATAPGTTRFRNEQFF; clone_size: NA; j_call: TRBJ2-1; v_call: TRBV27; d_call: TRBD2
cdr3_nt: TGTGCCAGCAGTGGCAACAGGGGCAATGAGCAGTTCTTC; cdr3_aa: CASSGNRGNEQFF; clone_size: NA; j_call: TRBJ2-1; v_call: TRBV6-1; d_call: TRBD1
cdr3_nt: TGTGCCAGCAGCCTTGAGGTGAACACTGAAGCTTTCTTT; cdr3_aa: CASSLEVNTEAFF; clone_size: NA; j_call: TRBJ1-1; v_call: TRBV6-1; d_call: NA
cdr3_nt: TGCGCCAGCAGCTACGGACAGGGTGCATATGGCTACACCTTC; cdr3_aa: CASSYGQGAYGYTF; clone_size: NA; j_call: TRBJ1-2; v_call: TRBV5-1; d_call: TRBD1
cdr3_nt: TGTGCCAGCTCACCAGTGGGCCCTAACACTGAAGCTTTCTTT; cdr3_aa: CASSPVGPNTEAFF; clone_size: NA; j_call: TRBJ1-1; v_call: TRBV18; d_call: NA
cdr3_nt: TGTGCCAGCAGCCCACGACTAGCGGGAGTAGGGGATGAGCAGTTCTTC; cdr3_aa: CASSPRLAGVGDEQFF; clone_size: NA; j_call: TRBJ2-1; v_call: TRBV9; d_call: TRBD2
cdr3_nt: TGTGCCAGCAGCATTAGCGGGGGTCAATCCTACAATGAGCAGTTCTTC; cdr3_aa: CASSISGGQSYNEQFF; clone_size: NA; j_call: TRBJ2-1; v_call: TRBV9; d_call: TRBD2
cdr3_nt: TGTGCCAGCAGACCGGGACAGGGGATTTCCGAGCAGTACTTC; cdr3_aa: CASRPGQGISEQYF; clone_size: NA; j_call: TRBJ2-7; v_call: TRBV27; d_call: TRBD1
cdr3_nt: TGTGCCAGCAGCTGGGGGACTAGCGGGAGGGAAAACATTCAGTACTTC; cdr3_aa: CASSWGTSGRENIQYF; clone_size: NA; j_call: TRBJ2-4; v_call: TRBV11-2; d_call: TRBD2
cdr3_nt: TGTGCCAGCAGTTATGAGGGAGGAGGGGAGCAGTACTTC; cdr3_aa: CASSYEGGGEQYF; clone_size: NA; j_call: TRBJ2-7; v_call: TRBV6-5; d_call: NA
cdr3_nt: TGTGCCAGCAGCGTAGAGTCGGAGCTGTACAATGAGCAGTTCTTC; cdr3_aa: CASSVESELYNEQFF; clone_size: once; j_call: TRBJ2-1; v_call: TRBV9; d_call: NA